A single sample gave rise to the 12 T cell receptor beta chains below, sequenced in a study of cytomegalovirus exposure and HLA in healthy donors. Amplification used 60 Vbeta primers and 13 Jbeta primers. Using immunoSEQ multiplex PCR, the repertoire was profiled, and TCRdb retains in-frame clones only, with some absent. This table has roughly 180,000 clones, 82% appearing once. The sample taken for sequencing was PBMCs. These TCRs come from a male donor in good health and CMV-seronegative.

A remark on this clone: This same CDR3 is encoded by further DNA sequences in the sample. The chain carries TRBV5-8 and TRBJ1-1, with TRBD1 identical over 7 bases. After removal of 5 bases from V and 1 base from J, the junction contained 5 bases not matched to a gene. The CDR3 is 14 amino acids. Per germline, CDR1 SGHTS and CDR2 YDEGEE. CDR3 bases: TGTGCCAGCAGTGAGGGACAGCCGAACACTGAAGCTTTCTTT. This encodes CASSEGQPNTEAFF.

The gene calls are TRBV6-1 and TRBJ2-1; D is possibly TRBD2 (6 bases). Trimming took 2 bases from V and 0 from J, leaving 8 bases between them. The CDR3 length is 15 residues. CDR1 is MNHNS, CDR2 SASEGT, per germline. CDR3 nucleotides: TGTGCCAGCAGTGAATTGGGGGGCTCCTACAATGAGCAGTTCTTC. It codes for CASSELGGSYNEQFF.

This clone occurred a few times. This sequence joins TRBV6-1 and TRBJ1-6; 10 bases align to TRBD1. Germline assignment: CDR1 MNHNS and CDR2 SASEGT. The V gene end was trimmed by 1 base and the J gene end by 8 bases; junction bases not matched to a gene: 8. The CDR3 contains 17 residues. The CDR3 DNA follows: TGTGCCAGCAGTGAAGGAGTTGCCGGGACAGGGGATTCACCCCTCCACTTT. Its translation: CASSEGVAGTGDSPLHF.

The CDR3 coding sequence is TGTGCCAGCTTGGAGGGCAGGGAGTCACCCCTCCACTTT. Its protein product is CASLEGRESPLHF. The genes are TRBV18 and TRBJ1-6; a possible D gene is TRBD1 (5 bases). CDR3 length equals 13 residues. V was clipped by 7 bases and J by 10 bases, with 14 bases between them. The germline gives CDR1 KGHSH, CDR2 LQKENI.

The V call is TRBV29-1, the J call TRBJ1-2; no clear D. CDR1 is SQVTM, CDR2 ANQGSEA, per germline. Between the trimmed V and J ends, which lost 4 bases and 8 bases, there was a span of 11 bases. CDR3 length equals 11 residues. CDR3 bases: TGCAGCGTTGCTTCAGGTCTGGGCTACACCTTC. Protein: CSVASGLGYTF.

This rearrangement joins TRBV19 to TRBJ2-2; 10 nucleotides line up with TRBD1. The CDR3 loop spans 16 amino acids. In germline, CDR1 is LNHDA, CDR2 SQIVND (reference sequence). V gave up 4 bases and J gave up 0 bases; unmatched junction bases: 2. CDR3 sequence: CASSTGQGANTGELFF. The CDR3 DNA reads as TGTGCCAGTAGTACAGGACAGGGGGCGAACACCGGGGAGCTGTTTTTT.

This sequence joins TRBV5-5 and TRBJ2-3; a possible D gene is TRBD1 (5 bases). Trimming left V 4 bases short and J 6 bases short, with 6 bases between. Germline CDR1 reads SGHKS; CDR2 reads YYEKEE (reference sequence). The CDR3 contains 11 residues. CDR3 residues: CASSGADTQYF. The CDR3 DNA reads as TGTGCCAGCAGCGGGGCCGATACGCAGTATTTT.

The gene calls are TRBV6-1 and TRBJ1-3; D is uncertain. Trimming cost V 10 bases and J 1 base, with 11 bases left between them. Germline CDR1 is MNHNS and CDR2 is SASEGT. The CDR3 sequence is 13 residues long. The CDR3 spells CAITGTSGNTIYF. In DNA, the CDR3 is TGTGCCATCACTGGTACTTCTGGAAACACCATATATTTT.

V and J are TRBV29-1 and TRBJ2-3; 8 bases are shared with TRBD2. CDR3 length: 13 amino acids. CDR1 is SQVTM and CDR2 is ANQGSEA in the germline V gene. Trimming took 7 bases from V and 1 from J; bases not matched to a gene: 4. As DNA, the CDR3 is TGCAGCGCTATGACTAGCGGCACAGATACGCAGTATTTT. This gives the protein CSAMTSGTDTQYF.

This chain joins TRBV5-1 and TRBJ1-2; tentatively, D is TRBD1 (6 bases). There are 14 residues in the CDR3. In germline, CDR1 is SGHRS, CDR2 YFSETQ. Trimming removed 0 bases from V and 6 bases from J, with 12 bases in between. The DNA for the CDR3 is TGCGCCAGCAGCTTGGTGCTTGCAGGGGATGGCTACACCTTC. Protein sequence: CASSLVLAGDGYTF.

This chain uses TRBV18 with TRBJ1-2; weak D call: TRBD1 (6 bases). CDR1 is KGHSH and CDR2 is LQKENI in the germline V gene. The V gene lost 4 bases and the J gene lost 2 bases, with 8 bases spanning the gap. The CDR3 covers 13 residues. The CDR3 here is CASSRQANYGYTF. The CDR3 nucleotides read TGTGCCAGCTCACGACAGGCGAACTATGGCTACACCTTC.

The chain employs TRBV7-8 and TRBJ2-5; D may be TRBD1 (5 bases). Trimming took 1 base from V and 5 from J, leaving 11 bases between them. Germline V lookup: CDR1 SGHVS, CDR2 FQNEAQ. The CDR3 runs 14 residues. In DNA, the CDR3 is TGTGCCAGCAGCTTAGACCAGGGATGGGAGACCCAGTACTTC. It yields the protein CASSLDQGWETQYF.